The following is a T cell receptor beta chain sequence with its context. Under the authors' procedure: Nucleated cell number was recorded as an estimate derived from reference gene primer amplification. The data were produced by immunoSEQ multiplex PCR, yet TCRdb's version contains in-frame clones alone and is incomplete. V, J and clone size are taken as reported in that table, and D and trimming were inferred from the DNA itself. This table holds around 68,000 clones, about 91% found once. Germline V gene lookup returns CDR1 SEHNR and CDR2 FQNEAQ (reference sequence). J gave up 5 bases and V 5 bases, and 5 bases lay outside the gene matches. This CDR3 spans 14 amino acids. This specimen belongs to a study of blood T cell repertoires in COVID-19. Whole-study context: Acute and convalescent COVID-19 samples came from the United States, Italy and Spain. Sample material is recorded as cDNA or gDNA derived from T cells, B-cell-depleted T cells, or PBMCs.

The rearrangement uses TRBV7-9 and TRBJ1-2, with 10 bases identical to TRBD1. The material sequenced was peripheral blood. The clonotype comes from a woman aged 45-60 years with acute or convalescent COVID-19. CDR3 residues: CASSVGQGLYGYTF. The CDR3 bases are TGTGCCAGCAGCGTGGGACAGGGGCTTTATGGCTACACCTTC.